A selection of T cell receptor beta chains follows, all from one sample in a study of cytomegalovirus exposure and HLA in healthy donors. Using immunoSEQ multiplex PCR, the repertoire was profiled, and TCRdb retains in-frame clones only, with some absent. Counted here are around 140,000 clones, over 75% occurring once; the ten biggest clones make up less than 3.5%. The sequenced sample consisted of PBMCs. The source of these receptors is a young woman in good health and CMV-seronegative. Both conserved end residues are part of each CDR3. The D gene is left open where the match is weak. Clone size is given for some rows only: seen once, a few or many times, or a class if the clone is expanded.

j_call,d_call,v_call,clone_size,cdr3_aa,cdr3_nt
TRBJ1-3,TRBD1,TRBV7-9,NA,CASSRTGESGNTIYF,TGTGCCAGCAGCCGGACAGGAGAGTCTGGAAACACCATATATTTT
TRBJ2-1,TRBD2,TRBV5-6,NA,CASSPKTSGSSYNEQFF,TGTGCCAGCAGCCCCAAGACTAGCGGGAGTTCCTACAATGAGCAGTTCTTC
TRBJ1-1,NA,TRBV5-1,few,CASKLRPVTEAFF,TGCGCCAGCAAACTAAGGCCGGTCACTGAAGCTTTCTTT
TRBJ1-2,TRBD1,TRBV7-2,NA,CASSIRRQGPGGYTF,TGTGCCAGCAGCATACGAAGACAGGGTCCTGGAGGCTACACCTTC
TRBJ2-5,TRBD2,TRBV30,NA,CAWSKGLAGAETQYF,TGTGCCTGGAGTAAGGGACTAGCGGGAGCAGAGACCCAGTACTTC
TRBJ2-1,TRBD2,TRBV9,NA,CASSGGTSGINEQFF,TGTGCCAGCAGCGGCGGGACTAGCGGGATCAATGAGCAGTTCTTC
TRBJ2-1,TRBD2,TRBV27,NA,CASRPSGGVNEQFF,TGTGCCAGCCGCCCTAGCGGGGGGGTAAATGAGCAGTTCTTC
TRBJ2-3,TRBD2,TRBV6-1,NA,CASSVVFSGRATDTQYF,TGTGCCAGCAGTGTCGTGTTTAGCGGGAGGGCCACAGATACGCAGTATTTT
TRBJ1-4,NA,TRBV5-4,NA,CASSSRFKDSNEKLFF,TGTGCCAGCAGCTCCCGATTTAAAGACAGCAATGAAAAACTGTTTTTT
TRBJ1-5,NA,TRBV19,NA,CASSMYNQPQHF,TGTGCCAGTAGTATGTATAATCAGCCCCAGCATTTT
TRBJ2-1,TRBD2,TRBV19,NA,CASNPGLAGDNEQFF,TGTGCCAGTAACCCGGGACTAGCGGGGGACAATGAGCAGTTCTTC
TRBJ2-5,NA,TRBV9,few,CASSVGIAGLAETQYF,TGTGCCAGCAGCGTAGGGATAGCAGGGCTAGCGGAGACCCAGTACTTC
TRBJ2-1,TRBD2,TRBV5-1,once,CASSDISGRANEQFF,TGCGCCAGCAGCGATATTAGCGGGAGGGCCAATGAGCAGTTCTTC
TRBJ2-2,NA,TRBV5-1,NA,CASSPRKLVANTGELFF,TGCGCCAGCAGCCCCAGGAAGTTGGTGGCGAACACCGGGGAGCTGTTTTTT
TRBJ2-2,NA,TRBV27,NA,CASSFQGGGTGELFF,TGTGCCAGCAGTTTCCAGGGAGGGGGGACCGGGGAGCTGTTTTTT
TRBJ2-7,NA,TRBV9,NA,CASSVADRSSYEQYF,TGTGCCAGCAGCGTAGCCGACAGAAGCTCCTACGAGCAGTACTTC
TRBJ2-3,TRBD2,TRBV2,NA,CASSETSGVTDTQYF,TGTGCCAGCAGTGAAACTAGCGGGGTCACAGATACGCAGTATTTT
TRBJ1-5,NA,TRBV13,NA,CASSFRGSNQPQHF,TGTGCCAGCAGCTTCAGGGGCAGCAATCAGCCCCAGCATTTT
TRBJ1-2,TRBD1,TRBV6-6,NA,CASRPDGQVYGYTF,TGTGCCAGCAGACCGGACGGACAGGTCTATGGCTACACCTTC
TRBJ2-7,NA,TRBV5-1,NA,CASSLASSYEQYF,TGCGCCAGCAGCTTGGCGTCAAGCTACGAGCAGTACTTC
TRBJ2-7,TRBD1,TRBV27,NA,CASSLGTGRYEQYF,TGTGCCAGCAGTTTAGGGACAGGGAGGTACGAGCAGTACTTC
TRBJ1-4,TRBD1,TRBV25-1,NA,CASSDPRGVTNEKLFF,TGTGCCAGCAGTGACCCCAGGGGGGTCACTAATGAAAAACTGTTTTTT
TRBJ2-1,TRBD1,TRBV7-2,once,CASSLARGHEQFF,TGTGCCAGCAGCTTAGCCAGGGGGCATGAGCAGTTCTTC
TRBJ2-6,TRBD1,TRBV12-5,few,CASGRSGQGTGANVLTF,TGTGCTAGTGGTCGGTCGGGACAGGGGACTGGGGCCAACGTCCTGACTTTC
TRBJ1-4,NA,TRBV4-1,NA,CASSPLRRSGEKLFF,TGCGCCAGCAGCCCCCTTCGGCGCTCGGGTGAAAAACTGTTTTTT
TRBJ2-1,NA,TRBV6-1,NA,CASSAGSYNEQFF,TGTGCCAGCTCGGCGGGGTCCTACAATGAGCAGTTCTTC
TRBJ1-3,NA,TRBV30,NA,CAWSTGSGGNTIYF,TGTGCCTGGAGTACAGGGTCGGGAGGAAACACCATATATTTT
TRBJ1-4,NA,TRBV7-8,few,CASSALRWAVNEKLFF,TGTGCCAGCAGCGCTTTACGGTGGGCTGTAAATGAAAAACTGTTTTTT
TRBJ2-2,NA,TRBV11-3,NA,CASSLVGGELFF,TGTGCCAGCAGCTTAGTCGGCGGGGAGCTGTTTTTT
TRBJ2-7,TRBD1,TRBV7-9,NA,CASSLGQGMEQYF,TGTGCCAGCAGCTTAGGACAGGGGATGGAGCAGTACTTC
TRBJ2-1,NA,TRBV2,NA,CASSVSNYNEQFF,TGTGCCAGCAGTGTGTCTAATTACAATGAGCAGTTCTTC
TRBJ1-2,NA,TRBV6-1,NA,CASSEIRGGDIDGYTF,TGTGCCAGCAGTGAAATAAGGGGGGGGGACATTGATGGCTACACCTTC
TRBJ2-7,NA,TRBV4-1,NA,CASSPVGGGRRTEQYF,TGCGCCAGCAGCCCAGTGGGAGGGGGGCGGCGGACGGAGCAGTACTTC
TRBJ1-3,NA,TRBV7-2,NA,CASSLVGVSGNTIYF,TGTGCCAGCAGCTTAGTCGGGGTCAGTGGAAACACCATATATTTT
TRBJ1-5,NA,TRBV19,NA,CASKKSQGRGDQPQHF,TGTGCCAGTAAGAAATCCCAGGGGCGCGGCGATCAGCCCCAGCATTTT
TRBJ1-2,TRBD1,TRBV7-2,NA,CASSLVGQLNYGYTF,TGTGCCAGCAGCTTAGTGGGACAGCTAAACTATGGCTACACCTTC
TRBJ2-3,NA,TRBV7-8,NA,CASSAHRVSSDTQYF,TGTGCCAGCAGCGCCCACAGGGTGTCCTCAGATACGCAGTATTTT
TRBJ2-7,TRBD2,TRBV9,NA,CASSVAPSGRAYEQYF,TGTGCCAGCAGCGTAGCTCCCAGCGGGAGGGCCTACGAGCAGTACTTC
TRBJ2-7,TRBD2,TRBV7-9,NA,CASSSPGTRGHEQYF,TGTGCCAGCAGCTCGCCCGGGACTAGGGGCCACGAGCAGTACTTC
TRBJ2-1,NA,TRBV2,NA,CASGTEYNEQFF,TGTGCCAGCGGAACAGAGTACAATGAGCAGTTCTTC
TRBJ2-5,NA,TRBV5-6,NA,CASNLRTGQETQYF,TGTGCCAGCAACCTGCGAACAGGACAAGAGACCCAGTACTTC
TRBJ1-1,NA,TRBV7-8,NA,CASSLGGPRQTLNTEAFF,TGTGCCAGCAGCTTAGGGGGGCCGAGACAGACCTTGAACACTGAAGCTTTCTTT
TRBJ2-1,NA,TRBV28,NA,CASSPGREYDEQFF,TGTGCCAGCAGCCCGGGACGGGAGTATGATGAGCAGTTCTTC
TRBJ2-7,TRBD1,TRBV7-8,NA,CASSTTGGTYEQYF,TGTGCCAGCAGCACGACAGGGGGCACCTACGAGCAGTACTTC
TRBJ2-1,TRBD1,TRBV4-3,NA,CASSQDRTGLSIFGHEQFF,TGCGCCAGCAGCCAAGATCGGACAGGGTTGTCAATTTTCGGGCATGAGCAGTTCTTC
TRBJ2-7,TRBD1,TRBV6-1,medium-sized,CASRTGGDEQYF,TGTGCCAGCAGGACAGGGGGCGACGAGCAGTACTTC
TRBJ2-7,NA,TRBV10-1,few,CSNNDTAYEQYF,TGCTCCAACAATGACACAGCCTACGAGCAGTACTTC
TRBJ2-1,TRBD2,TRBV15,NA,CATSRGLAGVLGSYNEQFF,TGTGCCACCAGCAGAGGACTAGCGGGAGTCCTTGGCTCCTACAATGAGCAGTTCTTC
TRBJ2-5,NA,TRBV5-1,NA,CASSLEAGLKTQYF,TGCGCCAGCAGCTTGGAGGCGGGGTTGAAGACCCAGTACTTC
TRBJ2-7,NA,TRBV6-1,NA,CASSRQSYEQYF,TGTGCCAGCAGCCGACAGTCCTACGAGCAGTACTTC
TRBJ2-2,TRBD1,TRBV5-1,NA,CASSLMGQGATGELFF,TGCGCCAGCAGCTTGATGGGACAGGGAGCCACCGGGGAGCTGTTTTTT
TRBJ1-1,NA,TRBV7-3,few,CASSLTADTEAFF,TGTGCCAGCAGCTTAACTGCGGACACTGAAGCTTTCTTT